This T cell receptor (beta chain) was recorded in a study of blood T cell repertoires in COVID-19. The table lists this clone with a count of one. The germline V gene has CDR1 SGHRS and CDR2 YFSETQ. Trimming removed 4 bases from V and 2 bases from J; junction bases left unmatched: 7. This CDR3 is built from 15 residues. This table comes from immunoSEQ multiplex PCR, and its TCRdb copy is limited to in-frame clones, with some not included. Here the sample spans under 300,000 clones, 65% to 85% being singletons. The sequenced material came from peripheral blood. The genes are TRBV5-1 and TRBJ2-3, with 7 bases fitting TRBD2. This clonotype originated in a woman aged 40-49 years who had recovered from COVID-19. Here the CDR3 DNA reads TGCGCCAGCAGCCTATTGGGGGGGGTCACAGATACGCAGTATTTT. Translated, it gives CASSLLGGVTDTQYF.